The present TCR beta chain was sequenced within a study of cytomegalovirus exposure and HLA in healthy donors. V lost 5 bases to trimming and J lost 14 bases, with 18 bases between them. CDR3 length equals 11 residues. Germline CDR1 DFQATT, CDR2 SNEGSKA (reference sequence). Note on this clone: The antigen is not known.

Findings and limits, study-wide: Equally common other TCR beta chains were less clonally expanded than HLA-associated ones, a later analysis found.

PCR amplification relied on 60 Vbeta primers (plus 13 Jbeta primers). TCRdb keeps only in-frame clones here, not all; method: immunoSEQ multiplex PCR. The sample lists roughly 200,000 clones, around 80% occurring once. The sample comprised PBMCs. The clonotype originates from a boy younger than 10 in good health and CMV-seronegative. The chain recombines TRBV20-1 with TRBJ1-2; a weak D match, TRBD1 (6 bases). The CDR3 bases are TGCAGTGCTCGCGACTTCAGGGGAAGGACCTTC. This gives the protein CSARDFRGRTF.